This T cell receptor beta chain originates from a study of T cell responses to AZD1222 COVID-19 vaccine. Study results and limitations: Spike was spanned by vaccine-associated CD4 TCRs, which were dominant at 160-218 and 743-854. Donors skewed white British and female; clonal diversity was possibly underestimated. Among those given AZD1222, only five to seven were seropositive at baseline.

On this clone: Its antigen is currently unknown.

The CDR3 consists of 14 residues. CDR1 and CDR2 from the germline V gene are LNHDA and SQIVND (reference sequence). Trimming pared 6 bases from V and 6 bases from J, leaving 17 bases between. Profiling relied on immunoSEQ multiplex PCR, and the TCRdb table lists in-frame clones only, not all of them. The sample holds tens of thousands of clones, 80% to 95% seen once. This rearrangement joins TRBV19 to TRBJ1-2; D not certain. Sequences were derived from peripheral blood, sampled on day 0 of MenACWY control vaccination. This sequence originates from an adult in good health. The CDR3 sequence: CASRLGVSRDGYTF. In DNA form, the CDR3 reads TGTGCCAGTAGATTGGGCGTCTCCCGGGATGGCTACACCTTC.